The source of this T cell receptor beta chain is a study of blood T cells in healthy people across ages. General observations from the study: Relative to aged donors, long-lived donors carried more naive CD4+ cells and displayed higher diversity.

Per individual sample, total RNA of at least 5.5 micrograms was extracted. This clonotype has just a few counts. Its target is not known. Next came a second PCR, run for about 6 to 12 cycles, which used a sample-barcoded 5' primer along with a J-beta primer mix. The template-switch adaptor was a 5' adaptor with 12 random nucleotides. It tagged each cDNA molecule. Each single sample gave us at least 3 million CDR3-containing paired-end reads. MiXCR, applied by TCRdb to the 5' RACE reads, yields one record per CDR3 protein. The sample lists approximately 900,000 distinct CDR3 sequences, roughly 52% occurring once. The germline CDR1 and CDR2 sequences are MNHEY and SVGEGT. Trimming pared 6 bases from V and 6 bases from J, leaving 15 bases between. CDR3 length equals 13 residues.

The sequence came from a man in his thirties or forties in good health. The chain carries TRBV6-2 or TRBV6-3 and TRBJ2-7, with a possible D match to TRBD2 (6 bases). Sequencing input: blood. The DNA of the CDR3 is TGTGCCAGCAGCATGGACGGGGGACGCGAGCAGTACTTC. It translates to CASSMDGGREQYF.